This record looks at one T cell receptor beta chain sequence and its context. What it recognizes is unknown. The CDR3 is 12 amino acids. Between the trimmed V and J ends, which lost 5 bases and 10 bases, there was a span of 14 bases. Germline-derived CDR1 and CDR2 are SEHNR and FQNEAQ (reference sequence). The data derive from a study of beta chain features in type 1 diabetes. As for the study in general: Examination of sorted cells across all samples involved over 95 million cells.

Study results and limitations: A moderate, significant TCRB CDR3 shortening appeared in type 1 diabetes across four CD4+ subsets. Highly expressing activated T cells could be over-counted with a cDNA template.

All sorted populations exceeded 98% purity. Expressed TCRB transcripts were sequenced because the isolated RNA had all been reverse transcribed beforehand. Data came from immunoSEQ multiplex PCR; TCRdb stores just in-frame clones and leaves some out. The data contain over 700,000 clones, 15% to 20% of them singletons. The TCR originated in a woman aged 18-35 years in good health. The chain is built from TRBV7-9 and TRBJ1-1, with D perhaps matching TRBD1 (5 bases). The material sequenced was naive CD4+ T cells from blood. CDR3 in amino acids: CASSTGGARAFF. The CDR3 DNA reads as TGTGCCAGCAGCACCGGCGGGGCGAGAGCTTTCTTT.